Below, one TCR beta chain is given with its context. Its antigen is undetermined. Using genomic DNA as the template, TCR beta VDJ and CDR3 profiling was carried out. TCRdb passed the reads through MiXCR, listing each CDR3 protein once. The sample holds roughly 17,000 distinct CDR3 sequences; under 40% are singletons and the top ten take approximately 86%. This sample is part of a study of CD8+CD57+ T cells in acquired aplastic anemia. Study observations and caveats: Measurement in patients showed lower diversity in CD8+CD57+ cells than in total CD4+ and CD8+ pools.

Before being chosen for sequencing, patients had shown CD8+CD57+ cell expansion by flow cytometry. Further sequencing, limited to about 15% of the 12 patients, targeted CD8+CD57+ effector memory cells as well. Severe acquired aplastic anemia was present in all patients. Bead-enriched CD8+CD57+ cells yielded approximately 1.5 ug DNA on average. Germline values: CDR1 SGHRS, CDR2 YFSETQ. V was pared by 6 bases and J by 0 bases, with 16 bases between. CDR3 size: 17 residues. The gene calls are TRBV5-1 and TRBJ2-6, with D possibly TRBD1 on 7 matching bases. Sequenced: CD8+CD57+ T cells sorted from PBMCs. The subset is: bead-enriched CD8+CD57+ effector memory T cells from SAA patients. This clonotype was obtained from a human donor with aplastic anemia. CDR3 in amino acids: CASTGQAGSSGANVLTF. For the CDR3, the DNA is TGCGCCAGCACCGGACAGGCCGGGAGCTCTGGGGCCAACGTCCTGACTTTC.